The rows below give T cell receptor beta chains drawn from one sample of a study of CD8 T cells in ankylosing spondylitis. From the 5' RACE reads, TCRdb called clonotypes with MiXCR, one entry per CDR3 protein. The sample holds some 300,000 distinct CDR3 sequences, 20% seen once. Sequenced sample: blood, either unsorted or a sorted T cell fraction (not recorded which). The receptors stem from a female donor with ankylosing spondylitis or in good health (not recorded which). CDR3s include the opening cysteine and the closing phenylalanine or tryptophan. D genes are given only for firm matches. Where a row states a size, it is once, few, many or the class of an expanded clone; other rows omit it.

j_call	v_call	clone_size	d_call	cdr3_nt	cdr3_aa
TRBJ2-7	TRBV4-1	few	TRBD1	TGCGCCAGCAGCCAGCCTAGTCGAAACCCCCGGGACAGGGGCGAGCAGTACTTC	CASSQPSRNPRDRGEQYF
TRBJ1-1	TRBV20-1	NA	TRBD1	TGCAGTGTCTCCGACAGGGCTAACACTGAAGCTTTCTTT	CSVSDRANTEAFF
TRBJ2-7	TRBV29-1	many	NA	TGCAGCGTTGAAGATCGGGGGATGGCCTACGAGCAGTACTTC	CSVEDRGMAYEQYF
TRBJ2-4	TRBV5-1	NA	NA	TGCGCCAGCAGCTCCAACAGGGATCCCTCAGACATTCAGTACTTC	CASSSNRDPSDIQYF
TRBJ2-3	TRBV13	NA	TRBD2	TGTGCCAGCAGCTTCGGAGCGGGAGGCACTACGCAGTATTTT	CASSFGAGGTTQYF
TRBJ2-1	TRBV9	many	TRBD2	TGTGCCAGCAGCGCGACGGTAGCGGGATACAATGAGCAGTTCTTC	CASSATVAGYNEQFF
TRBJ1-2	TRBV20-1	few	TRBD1	TGCAGTGCTAGCCAGGGGGACTATGGCTACACCTTC	CSASQGDYGYTF
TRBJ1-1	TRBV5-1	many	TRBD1	TGCGCCAGCAGGGGACAGTTGAACACTGAAGCTTTCTTT	CASRGQLNTEAFF
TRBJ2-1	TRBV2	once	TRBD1	TGTGCCAGCAGTGCTCCGGGACAGGCGTACAATGAGCAGTTCTTC	CASSAPGQAYNEQFF
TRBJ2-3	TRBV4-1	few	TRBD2	TGCGCCAGCAGCCAACGAAGCGGGAGTGCAGATACGCAGTATTTT	CASSQRSGSADTQYF
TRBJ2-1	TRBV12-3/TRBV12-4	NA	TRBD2	TGTGCCAGCACCCCCCCAGCGGGAGTGGCCCATGAGCAGTTCTTC	CASTPPAGVAHEQFF
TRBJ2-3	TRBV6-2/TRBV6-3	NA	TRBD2	TGTGCCAGCACCCGGCGGGAGGCAGATACGCAGTATTTT	CASTRREADTQYF
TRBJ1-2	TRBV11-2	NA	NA	TGTGCCAGCAGCCCTATCTCGACATTGACAGGAACATATGGCTACACCTTC	CASSPISTLTGTYGYTF
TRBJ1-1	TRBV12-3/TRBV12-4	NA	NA	TGTGCCAGCAGTTTAGCGCAAGACACTGAAGCTTTCTTT	CASSLAQDTEAFF
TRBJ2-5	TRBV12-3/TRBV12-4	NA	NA	TGTGCCAGCAGTTTAAGGCCAGAAGAGACCCAGTACTTC	CASSLRPEETQYF
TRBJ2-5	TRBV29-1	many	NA	TGCAGCGCCTCCGCGCCCCTTCAAGAGACCCAGTACTTC	CSASAPLQETQYF
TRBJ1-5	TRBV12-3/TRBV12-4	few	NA	TGTGCCAGCAGTTCCCTCGGATCCAGGGGTCAGCCCCAGCATTTT	CASSSLGSRGQPQHF
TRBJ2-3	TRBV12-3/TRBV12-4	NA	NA	TGTGCCAGCAGCCCCCTGTTTGCGGGCAGCACAGATACGCAGTATTTT	CASSPLFAGSTDTQYF
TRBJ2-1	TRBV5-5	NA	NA	TGTGCCAGCAGCCCCCGGCTAAAGGAAGGTGAGCAGTTCTTC	CASSPRLKEGEQFF
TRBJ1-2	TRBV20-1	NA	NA	TGCAGTGCTAGAGATGGAAAAGAGGGCTACACCTTC	CSARDGKEGYTF
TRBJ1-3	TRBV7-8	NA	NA	TGTGCCAGCAGCAAGGCGGGGGGACTCTCTGGAAACACCATATATTTT	CASSKAGGLSGNTIYF
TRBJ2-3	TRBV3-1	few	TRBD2	TGTGCCAGCAGCCAGGAGCGGGATCGCACAGATACGCAGTATTTT	CASSQERDRTDTQYF
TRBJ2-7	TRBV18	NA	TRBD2	TGTGCCAGCTCAGCTAGGAGCGGGGGCACTTACGAGCAGTACTTC	CASSARSGGTYEQYF
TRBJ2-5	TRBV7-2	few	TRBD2	TGTGCCAGCAGCGACACGGGAGGCCGGGAGACCCAGTACTTC	CASSDTGGRETQYF
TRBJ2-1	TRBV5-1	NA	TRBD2	TGCGCCAGCAGCGCACTAGCGGGAGTTTTCAATGAGCAGTTCTTC	CASSALAGVFNEQFF
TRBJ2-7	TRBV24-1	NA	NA	TGTGCCACCAGCCCCTCCCGAGGGCACGAGCAGTACTTC	CATSPSRGHEQYF
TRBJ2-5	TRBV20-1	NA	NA	TGCAGTGCTAGAAGGTCTGGTCGGACCCAGTACTTC	CSARRSGRTQYF
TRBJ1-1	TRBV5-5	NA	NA	TGTGCCAGCAGCTTTGTGGGCTCCTTGGCCACTGAAGCTTTCTTT	CASSFVGSLATEAFF
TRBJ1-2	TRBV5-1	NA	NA	TGCGCCAGCAGCTTTGGTCGTTCCTATGGCTACACCTTC	CASSFGRSYGYTF
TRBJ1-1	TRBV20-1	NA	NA	TGCAGTGCTAGAGACTTGGGGAGGGTCCCTGAAGCTTTCTTT	CSARDLGRVPEAFF
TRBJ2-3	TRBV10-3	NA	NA	TGTGCCTCCAGCGGCGGGCTGGAGACAGATACGCAGTATTTT	CASSGGLETDTQYF
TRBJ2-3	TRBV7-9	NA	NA	TGTGCCAGCGCACCGGCGGGGCCTAGGGATACGCAGTATTTT	CASAPAGPRDTQYF
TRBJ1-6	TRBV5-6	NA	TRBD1	TGTGCCAGCAGCTTCAACTTCGGGACAGGGGTCTCTAATTCACCCCTCCACTTT	CASSFNFGTGVSNSPLHF
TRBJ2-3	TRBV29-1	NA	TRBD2	TGCAGCGTTGTGGGGGCCTGGGGTTATTCTAGCGGGAGTTCTACCACAGATACGCAGTATTTT	CSVVGAWGYSSGSSTTDTQYF
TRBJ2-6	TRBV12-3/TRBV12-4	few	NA	TGTGCCAGCAGTTTACGACAGGCTCGCCACTCTGGGGCCAACGTCCTGACTTTC	CASSLRQARHSGANVLTF
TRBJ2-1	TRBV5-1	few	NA	TGCGCCAGCAGCCGCGGGCGGGATGAGCAGTTCTTC	CASSRGRDEQFF
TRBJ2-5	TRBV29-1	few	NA	TGCAGCGTTGGGGATGGGGGGACCCAGTACTTC	CSVGDGGTQYF
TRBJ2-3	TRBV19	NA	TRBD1	TGTGCCAGTAGTATGGACAGGGGAGGGTCAGATACGCAGTATTTT	CASSMDRGGSDTQYF
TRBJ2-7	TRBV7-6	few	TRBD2	TGTGCCAGCAGCGCGGTAGCGGGAGCCCTCTACGAGCAGTACTTC	CASSAVAGALYEQYF
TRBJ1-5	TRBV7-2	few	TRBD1	TGTGCCAGCAGCTTAAGGACAGGGGACGGTCAGCCCCAGCATTTT	CASSLRTGDGQPQHF
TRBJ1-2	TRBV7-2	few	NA	TGTGCCAGCAGCTTATCTCGGACCTCAGGAGATCACACCTTC	CASSLSRTSGDHTF
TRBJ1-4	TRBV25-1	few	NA	TGTGCCAGCCGCCTGGGAGGACGCGAGGAAAAACTGTTTTTT	CASRLGGREEKLFF
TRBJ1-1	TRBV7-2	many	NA	TGTGCCAGCAGCCATTTTCCAGAGAACACTGAAGCTTTCTTT	CASSHFPENTEAFF
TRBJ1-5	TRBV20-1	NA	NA	TGCAGTGCTGGGCGGGATTGGGAGCCCCAGCATTTT	CSAGRDWEPQHF
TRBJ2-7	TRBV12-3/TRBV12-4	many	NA	TGTGCCAGCAGTCCCCAGGGTGACTACGAGCAGTACTTC	CASSPQGDYEQYF
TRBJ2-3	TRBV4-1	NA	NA	TGCGCCAGCACCCAATTTGGAACCCGCACAGATACGCAGTATTTT	CASTQFGTRTDTQYF